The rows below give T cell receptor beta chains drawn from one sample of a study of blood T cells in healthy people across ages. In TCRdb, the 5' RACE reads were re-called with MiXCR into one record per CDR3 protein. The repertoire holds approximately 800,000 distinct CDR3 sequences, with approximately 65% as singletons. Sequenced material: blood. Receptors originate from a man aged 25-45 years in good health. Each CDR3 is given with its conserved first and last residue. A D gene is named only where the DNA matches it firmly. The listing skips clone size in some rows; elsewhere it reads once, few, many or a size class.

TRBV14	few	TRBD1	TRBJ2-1	TGTGCCAGCAGACTACGACAGGGCTGGCAGTTCTTC	CASRLRQGWQFF
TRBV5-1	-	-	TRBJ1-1	TGCGCCAGCAGCACCAACAGTCACACTGAAGCTTTCTTT	CASSTNSHTEAFF
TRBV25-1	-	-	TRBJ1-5	TGTGCCAGCAGTGAACTGGCATTCAATCAGCCCCAGCATTTT	CASSELAFNQPQHF
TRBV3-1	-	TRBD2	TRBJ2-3	TGTGCCAGCAGCCAAGTTGCCGGTAGCGGGGATACGCAGTATTTT	CASSQVAGSGDTQYF
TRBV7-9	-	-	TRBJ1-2	TGTGCCAGCAGCCGAGAACACGGCCCGGGACTCTATGGCTACACCTTC	CASSREHGPGLYGYTF
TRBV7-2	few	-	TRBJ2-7	TGTGCCAGCAGCTTAGGGGCAGGGCTTTCCTACGAGCAGTACTTC	CASSLGAGLSYEQYF
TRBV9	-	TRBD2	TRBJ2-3	TGTGCCAGCAGCTTCCGGGGGAGGGTCAGCACAGATACGCAGTATTTT	CASSFRGRVSTDTQYF
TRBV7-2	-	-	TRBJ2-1	TGTGCCAGCAGCTCCATGCCCAATGAGCAGTTCTTC	CASSSMPNEQFF
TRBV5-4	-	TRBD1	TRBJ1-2	TGTGCCAGCAGCTTGCCAGGGACAGGGTCTAACTATGGCTACACCTTC	CASSLPGTGSNYGYTF
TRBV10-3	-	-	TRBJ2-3	TGTGCCATCAGTGAGTCTGGTACAGGCACAGATACGCAGTATTTT	CAISESGTGTDTQYF
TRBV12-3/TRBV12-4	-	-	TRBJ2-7	TGTGCCAGCAGTCCCGGGGGCGGGCTTAGCTCCTACGAGCAGTACTTC	CASSPGGGLSSYEQYF
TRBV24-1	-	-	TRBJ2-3	TGTGCCACCAATCACCCCGGAGGGGAAGATACGCAGTATTTT	CATNHPGGEDTQYF
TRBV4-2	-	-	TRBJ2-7	TGTGCCAGCAGCCACGCCGGGCCTTCCGATGGCGAGCAGTACTTC	CASSHAGPSDGEQYF
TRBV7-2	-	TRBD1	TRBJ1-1	TGTGCCAGCAGCGACCGGACAGGGATCACTGAAGCTTTCTTT	CASSDRTGITEAFF
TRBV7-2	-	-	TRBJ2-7	TGTGCCAGCAGCTTTAGGGGGGAGACCTACGAGCAGTACTTC	CASSFRGETYEQYF
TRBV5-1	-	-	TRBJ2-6	TGCGCCAGCAGCTTGGGCCCAGGGACACCTCGAGGGGCCAACGTCCTGACTTTC	CASSLGPGTPRGANVLTF
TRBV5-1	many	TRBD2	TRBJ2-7	TGCGCCAGCAGCATCGCCGGGACTAGCGGCTTATACGAGCAGTACTTC	CASSIAGTSGLYEQYF
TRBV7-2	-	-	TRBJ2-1	TGTGCCAGCAGCCCAGACGGGTACGGCAATGAGCAGTTCTTC	CASSPDGYGNEQFF
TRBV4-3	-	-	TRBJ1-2	TGCGCCAGCAGCCCTGAATCCAGGGGCACGGAATACTATGGCTACACCTTC	CASSPESRGTEYYGYTF
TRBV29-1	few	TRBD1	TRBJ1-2	TGCAGCGTCGCGGACAGGGTCGATGGCTACACCTTC	CSVADRVDGYTF
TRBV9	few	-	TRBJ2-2	TGTGCCAGCAGCGTACGCGGCGAGCTTTACACCGGGGAGCTGTTTTTT	CASSVRGELYTGELFF
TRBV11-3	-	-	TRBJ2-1	TGTGCCAGCAGCTTAGTCGGGGGATCAGCAGGCAATGAGCAGTTCTTC	CASSLVGGSAGNEQFF
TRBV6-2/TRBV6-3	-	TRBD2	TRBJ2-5	TGTGCCAGCAGTCAATACTTAGCGGGGGGCGACCAAGAGACCCAGTACTTC	CASSQYLAGGDQETQYF
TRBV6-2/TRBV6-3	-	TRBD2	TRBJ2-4	TGTGCCAGCAGTTATTCACTAGCGGGGGGGCCGGCCAAAAACATTCAGTACTTC	CASSYSLAGGPAKNIQYF
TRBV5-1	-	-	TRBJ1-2	TGCGCCAGCAGCTTGGCCGAGGAGTATGGCTACACCTTC	CASSLAEEYGYTF
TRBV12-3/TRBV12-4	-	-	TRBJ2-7	TGTGCCAGCACCTTCGATCGCGGGGACGAGCAGTACTTC	CASTFDRGDEQYF
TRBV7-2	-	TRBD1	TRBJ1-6	TGTGCCAGCAGCCTACGGACAGGGGGCAACCTCCGGTCACCCCTCCACTTT	CASSLRTGGNLRSPLHF
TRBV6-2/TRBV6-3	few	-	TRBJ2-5	TGTGCCAGCAGAACTGACAGGCTCCAAGAGACCCAGTACTTC	CASRTDRLQETQYF
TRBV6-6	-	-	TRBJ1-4	TGTGCCAGTCTGGGTAATGAAAAACTGTTTTTT	CASLGNEKLFF
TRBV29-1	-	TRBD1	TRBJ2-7	TGCAGCGTTGAGGGACAGGATCTCTACGAGCAGTACTTC	CSVEGQDLYEQYF
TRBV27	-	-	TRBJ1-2	TGTGCCAGCAGTCAGACGACAGGCCTCTATGGCTACACCTTC	CASSQTTGLYGYTF
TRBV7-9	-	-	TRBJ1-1	TGTGCCAGCAGCCCCTTCAGGACGGTGGACACTGAAGCTTTCTTT	CASSPFRTVDTEAFF
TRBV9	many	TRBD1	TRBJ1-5	TGTGCCAGCAGCCCAGGGACAGACAATCAGCCCCAGCATTTT	CASSPGTDNQPQHF
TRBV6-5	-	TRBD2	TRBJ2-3	TGTGCCAGCAGTACCAGTAGCGGGTCCTTCACAGATACGCAGTATTTT	CASSTSSGSFTDTQYF
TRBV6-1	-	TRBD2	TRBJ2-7	TGTGCCAGCACCCTAATAGCGGGGAATTTCTACGAGCAGTACTTC	CASTLIAGNFYEQYF
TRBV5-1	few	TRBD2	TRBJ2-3	TGCGCCAGCAGCTTGGCCGAGGGGACTAGCGGGGGCACAGATACGCAGTATTTT	CASSLAEGTSGGTDTQYF
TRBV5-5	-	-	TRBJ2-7	TGTGCCAGCAGCTTTCTCGGGGGACCTTCCTACGAGCAGTACTTC	CASSFLGGPSYEQYF
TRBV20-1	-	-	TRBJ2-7	TGCAGTGCTAGAGGAGGGAGCGAGCAGTACTTC	CSARGGSEQYF
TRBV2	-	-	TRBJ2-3	TGTGCCAGCAGTGGCCGTCTCTCACTGGGGGATACGCAGTATTTT	CASSGRLSLGDTQYF
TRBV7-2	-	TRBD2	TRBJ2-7	TGTGCCAGCAGCTCCCCTAGCGGGGGCTACGAGCAGTACTTC	CASSSPSGGYEQYF
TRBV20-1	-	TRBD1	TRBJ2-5	TGCAGTGCTAGAGAACCAGGGGGTCAGGTGGGGACCCAGTACTTC	CSAREPGGQVGTQYF
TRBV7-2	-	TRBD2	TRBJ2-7	TGTACCAGCAGCTTAGCAGCGGGTAGGGCTAGCGGTTACTCCTACGAGCAGTACTTC	CTSSLAAGRASGYSYEQYF
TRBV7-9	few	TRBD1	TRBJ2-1	TGTGCCAGCAGCCAAACAGGGGTGGGTGAGCAGTTCTTC	CASSQTGVGEQFF
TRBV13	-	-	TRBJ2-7	TGTGCCAGCAGCTTAGAGTCGATCAGGGAATCCACCTACGAGCAGTACTTC	CASSLESIRESTYEQYF
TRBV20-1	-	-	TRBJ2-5	TGCAGTGCTAGGGAAGTTTCGAGGGTTCAAGAGACCCAGTACTTC	CSAREVSRVQETQYF
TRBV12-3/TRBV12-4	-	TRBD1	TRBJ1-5	TGTGCCAGCAGTTTTTGGACAGGGAATTCTCAGCCCCAGCATTTT	CASSFWTGNSQPQHF
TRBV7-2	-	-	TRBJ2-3	TGTGCCAGCAGCTTATATGGTGGGCGGGGTTCGGGGGATACGCAGTATTTT	CASSLYGGRGSGDTQYF
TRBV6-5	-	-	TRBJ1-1	TGTGCCAGCAGTTCCAATTGGGACACTGAAGCTTTCTTT	CASSSNWDTEAFF
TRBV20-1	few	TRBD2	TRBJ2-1	TGCAGTGCTAGACCCCCTATAGCGGGGGGTCGTGAGCAGTTCTTC	CSARPPIAGGREQFF
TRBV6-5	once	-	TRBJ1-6	TGTGCCAGCAGTTACCCCAGGAGGGTAACCTATAATTCACCCCTCCACTTT	CASSYPRRVTYNSPLHF
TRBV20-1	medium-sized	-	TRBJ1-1	TGCAGTGCTAGAGTCATCTTCGGGGGGCGCGGGACTGAAGCTTTCTTT	CSARVIFGGRGTEAFF
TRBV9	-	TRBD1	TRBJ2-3	TGTGCCAGCAGCGTAGGGGGACAGCTAGATACGCAGTATTTT	CASSVGGQLDTQYF
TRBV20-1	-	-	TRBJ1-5	TGCAGTGGTCGAGGGAGGGGCAATCAGCCCCAGCATTTT	CSGRGRGNQPQHF
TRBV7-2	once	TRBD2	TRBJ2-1	TGTGCCAGCAGTTTACAGGCGGGACTAGTGGCGGAGACCCAGTTCTTC	CASSLQAGLVAETQFF
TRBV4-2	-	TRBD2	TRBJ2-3	TGTGCCAGCAGCCAGTCGACTAGCCAGGGCACAGATACGCAGTATTTT	CASSQSTSQGTDTQYF